What follows are 17 T cell receptor beta chains derived from one specimen sequenced in a study of T-cell reconstitution after alpha-beta-depleted transplantation in children. Library preparation (for TCRbeta) was performed with unique molecular identifiers. MiXCR, applied by TCRdb to the PCR reads, yields one record per CDR3 protein. The profile covers about 300,000 distinct CDR3 sequences, with about 9.5% appearing a single time and 7% to 9.5% taken by the ten largest. The sample here was PBMCs, taken before TCRalphabeta/CD19-depleted stem cell transplant. The source is a boy under two years old with acute myeloid leukemia, due to receive a stem cell transplant.

This clonotype was recorded many times. The V call is TRBV7-3, the J call TRBJ2-7, with D uncertain. Trimming shortened V by 2 bases and J by 3 bases, and 11 bases separated the two germline ends. The germline CDR1 and CDR2 sequences are SGHTA and FQGTGA. CDR3 length equals 14 residues. The CDR3 loop is CASSLGPGYYEQYF. CDR3 coding DNA: TGTGCCAGCAGCTTAGGCCCGGGCTACTACGAGCAGTACTTC. Drawing the rest from reference TRBV7-3 and TRBJ2-7, the complete variable domain is GAGVSQTPSNKVTEKGKYVELRCDPISGHTALYWYRQSLGQGPEFLIYFQGTGAADDSGLPNDRFFAVRPEGSVSTLKIQRTERGDSAVYLCASSLGPGYYEQYFGPGTRLTVT.

The V gene is TRBV6-2 or TRBV6-3, the J gene TRBJ2-7; D is uncertain. Looked up from germline, CDR1 is MNHEY and CDR2 is SVGEGT. The CDR3 contains 14 residues. V lost 7 bases, J lost 4 bases, and 17 bases lay in between. The CDR3 spells CASTTLRLGYEQYF. For the CDR3, the DNA is TGTGCCAGCACCACCCTCAGGCTGGGGTACGAGCAGTACTTC.

This clonotype showed up many times. CDR3 region: CASSYEQGVTEAFF. As DNA, the CDR3 is TGTGCCAGCAGTTACGAGCAGGGGGTCACTGAAGCTTTCTTT. This chain links TRBV6-5 with TRBJ1-1; 7 bases are shared with TRBD1. Germline V gene lookup returns CDR1 MNHEY and CDR2 SVGAGI. The CDR3 extends over 14 amino acids. The V and J ends lost 2 bases and 4 bases, in that order; junction bases with no gene match: 4.

This clonotype has a count of ten or more. This chain links TRBV20-1 with TRBJ1-5; 7 positions agree with TRBD1. From germline, CDR1 is DFQATT and CDR2 SNEGSKA (reference sequence). This CDR3 contains 14 residues. J lost 1 base, V lost 6 bases, and 6 bases had no gene match. CDR3 nucleotides: TGCAGTGCCACACAGGGGAGCAGCAATCAGCCCCAGCATTTT. It is translated as CSATQGSSNQPQHF.

The table lists this clonotype with a count of one. One base away lies a much larger clone, so this may be a sequencing read error. The CDR3 nucleotides read TGTGCCACCAGCGAACGGTATACAGGGGGTCTGGACTATGGCTACACCTTC. Translating gives CATSERYTGGLDYGYTF. V usage is TRBV15 and J usage is TRBJ1-2, with 8 nucleotides matching TRBD1. The CDR3 sequence is 17 residues long. Germline-derived CDR1 and CDR2 are LNHNV and YYDKDF (reference sequence). V shed 5 bases, J shed 3 bases, and the junction held 14 bases outside the gene matches.

Ten or more counts support this clonotype. The chain has TRBV12-3 or TRBV12-4 and TRBJ2-2; no definite D call. The CDR3 runs to 15 residues. V was clipped by 3 bases and J by 4 bases, with 12 bases between them. CDR3 DNA: TGTGCCAGCAGTTTTCTTTCGGGTTCCACCGGGGAGCTGTTTTTT. Amino acid sequence: CASSFLSGSTGELFF.

The chain uses TRBV29-1 and TRBJ1-1; a weak D match, TRBD1 (6 bases). V was cut by 7 bases and J by 1 base, with 10 bases left in between. The CDR3 has 12 residues. CDR1 SQVTM and CDR2 ANQGSEA come from the germline V gene. The chain's CDR3 is CSAYRANTEAFF. DNA of the CDR3: TGCAGCGCTTACAGGGCGAACACTGAAGCTTTCTTT.

This clonotype was recorded at least ten times. The V call is TRBV6-1, the J call TRBJ2-1; perhaps D is TRBD1 or TRBD2 (5 bases each). The ends were cut back, 8 bases at V and 4 bases at J, with 18 bases in the middle. This CDR3 region has 15 residues. Germline V lookup: CDR1 MNHNS, CDR2 SASEGT. The CDR3 sequence is CASGVLRGPYNEQFF. CDR3 DNA sequence: TGTGCCAGCGGGGTCCTCCGGGGCCCTTACAATGAGCAGTTCTTC.

This clonotype was counted at least ten times. The chain is built from TRBV5-1 and TRBJ2-3; 8 nucleotides agree with TRBD2. Trimming cost V 3 bases and J 3 bases; bases outside gene matches: 9. Germline CDR1 reads SGHRS; CDR2 reads YFSETQ. This CDR3 spans 16 amino acids. For the CDR3, the DNA is TGCGCCAGCAGCTCGGGACTAGGCTCAAAGACAGATACGCAGTATTTT. This translates into CASSSGLGSKTDTQYF.

The genes are TRBV2 and TRBJ2-5, with TRBD1 matching 8 bases. CDR1 and CDR2 from the germline V gene are SNHLY and FYNNEI. There are 12 residues in the CDR3. J lost 5 bases, V lost 6 bases, and 2 bases had no gene match. The CDR3 nucleotides are TGTGCCAGCAGACGACAGGGGGAGACCCAGTACTTC. This gives the protein CASRRQGETQYF.

The table lists this clonotype with a few counts. V usage is TRBV27 and J usage is TRBJ2-3, with D possibly matching TRBD2 (5 bases). The V gene lost 6 bases and the J gene lost 2 bases, with 21 bases spanning the gap. The V gene's germline CDR1 is MNHEY and CDR2 SMNVEV (reference sequence). CDR3 length equals 17 residues. The CDR3 DNA reads TGTGCCAGCAGGCCCGCCGGGGTTAGGGCTCACACAGATACGCAGTATTTT. Translated: CASRPAGVRAHTDTQYF.

Remarks on this clonotype: Possible read error: a much larger clone is one base away. The CDR3 reads CASSLQGKTDAFF. The CDR3 DNA reads TGTGCCAGCAGTTTACAGGGAAAGACTGACGCTTTCTTT. The chain carries TRBV12-3 or TRBV12-4 and TRBJ1-1; possible D gene TRBD1, 5 bases. The CDR3 extends over 13 amino acids.

This clonotype was picked up many times. The chain carries TRBV12-3 or TRBV12-4 and TRBJ1-1; D may be TRBD1 (5 bases). The CDR3 runs to 14 residues. With 3 bases removed from V and 3 bases from J, the gap between germline ends came to 11 bases. The CDR3 nucleotides are TGTGCCAGCAGTTTTCGGGACGGGGACACTGAAGCTTTCTTT. Its translation is CASSFRDGDTEAFF.

This clonotype appeared many times. The CDR3 nucleotides read TGTGCCAGCAGTTATCGCCGACTAGCGGGGGGCGAGACCCAGTACTTC. Encoded protein: CASSYRRLAGGETQYF. J is TRBJ2-5 and V is TRBV27; 13 nucleotides line up with TRBD2. V was pared by 4 bases and J by 5 bases, with 7 bases of the junction left unmatched. Germline V gene sequence: CDR1 MNHEY, CDR2 SMNVEV (reference sequence). CDR3 size: 16 residues.

There are a few counts of this clonotype. This chain joins TRBV20-1 and TRBJ2-1, with 7 positions matching TRBD2. From germline, CDR1 is DFQATT and CDR2 SNEGSKA (reference sequence). The CDR3 sequence is 15 residues long. Trimming cost V 3 bases and J 0 bases; bases outside gene matches: 5. Written as DNA, the CDR3 is TGCAGTGCTAGGGTTTGGGGGGGCTCCTACAATGAGCAGTTCTTC. This translates into CSARVWGGSYNEQFF.

This clonotype occurred many times. The chain combines TRBV20-1 with TRBJ1-1, with D perhaps matching TRBD1 (6 bases). This CDR3 has 15 amino acids. Germline assignment: CDR1 DFQATT and CDR2 SNEGSKA (reference sequence). V lost 0 bases and J lost 1, with 12 bases in between. CDR3 sequence: CSAREGGAQNTEAFF. CDR3 DNA: TGCAGTGCTAGAGAGGGGGGGGCTCAGAACACTGAAGCTTTCTTT.

There are many counts of this clonotype. The chain couples TRBV7-6 to TRBJ2-1; 14 bases are shared with TRBD2. V lost 4 bases to trimming and J lost 8 bases; unmatched junction nucleotides: 7. Germline V gene sequence: CDR1 SGHVS, CDR2 FNYEAQ. The CDR3 is 16 amino acids. CDR3 residues: CASSSRLAGGPDEQFF. The CDR3 DNA reads as TGTGCCAGCAGCTCCCGACTAGCGGGAGGGCCCGATGAGCAGTTCTTC.